This is a list of T cell receptor beta chains from one sample in a study of blood T cells in healthy people across ages. TCRdb reprocessed the 5' RACE reads via MiXCR and lists one record per CDR3 protein. The sample lists about 1.6 million distinct CDR3 sequences, 30% to 40% occurring once. The specimen was blood. These receptors all come from a woman aged 30 to 39 in good health. CDR3s include the opening cysteine and the closing phenylalanine or tryptophan. A D gene is named only where the DNA matches it firmly. Some rows mark clone size as missing; the rest say once, few, many or name a class of expanded clone.

DNA,CDR3,D,J,size,V
TGCAGTGGGGTGGTGGGAGGGACAGATACGCAGTATTTT,CSGVVGGTDTQYF,TRBD2,TRBJ2-3,NA,TRBV20-1
TGTGCCAGCAACCAAGTTTGGGACTACCAAGAGACCCAGTACTTC,CASNQVWDYQETQYF,NA,TRBJ2-5,NA,TRBV3-1
TGTGCCAGCAGCTTTCAGGGCACTGGGGCCAACGTCCGGACTTTC,CASSFQGTGANVRTF,NA,TRBJ2-6,NA,TRBV5-5
TGTGCCATCAGTGAGTCGGAGGACAGGGGAAAACTGTTTTTT,CAISESEDRGKLFF,TRBD1,TRBJ1-4,NA,TRBV10-3
TGCAGTGCTAGAGAATGGGAGGGGCCGGACACAGATACGCAGTATTTT,CSAREWEGPDTDTQYF,TRBD2,TRBJ2-3,NA,TRBV20-1
TGCGCCAGCAGCCCGGGGGGGCAAGTCACCGGGGAGCTGTTTTTT,CASSPGGQVTGELFF,TRBD2,TRBJ2-2,NA,TRBV5-1
TGCAGTGCTAGAAAGCGGCAGACCGAAGATACGCAGTATTTT,CSARKRQTEDTQYF,NA,TRBJ2-3,few,TRBV20-1
TGTGCCAGCAGCTTACAGGGGCTCATCTACAATCAGCCCCAGCATTTT,CASSLQGLIYNQPQHF,NA,TRBJ1-5,few,TRBV7-8
TGCAGTGCTCAAGGGGTCCCTGGGGCCAACGTCCTGACTTTC,CSAQGVPGANVLTF,NA,TRBJ2-6,NA,TRBV20-1
TGCAGTGCTACCCGAGAGATAGACACTGAAGCTTTCTTT,CSATREIDTEAFF,NA,TRBJ1-1,once,TRBV20-1
TGTGCCAGCAGCTTGCACGGGGGTTCCTACGAGCAGTACTTC,CASSLHGGSYEQYF,NA,TRBJ2-7,few,TRBV5-6
TGCAGTGCTAGGGACGGACTGAACACTGAAGCTTTCTTT,CSARDGLNTEAFF,NA,TRBJ1-1,many,TRBV20-1
TGCAGTGCCCGGCCCAGCGGGAGGCCCTACAATGAGCAGTTCTTC,CSARPSGRPYNEQFF,TRBD2,TRBJ2-1,few,TRBV20-1
TGTGCCAGCAGCACCCGACAGGGGCCCTACAATGAGCAGTTCTTC,CASSTRQGPYNEQFF,TRBD1,TRBJ2-1,NA,TRBV14
TGTGCCAGCAGTCCCGACAGGCTGTCAATGGTTGCCCTCCACTTT,CASSPDRLSMVALHF,NA,TRBJ1-6,NA,TRBV27
TGCAGTGCTAGAGAAGGGAGGAAAGTTCGGGCCTACGAGCAGTACTTC,CSAREGRKVRAYEQYF,NA,TRBJ2-7,few,TRBV20-1
TGCGCCAGCAGCTTCGGCCCATCTAGCACAGATACGCAGTATTTT,CASSFGPSSTDTQYF,NA,TRBJ2-3,few,TRBV5-1
TGCAGTGCTAGAGTAACCTCGGGGGACACTGAAGCTTTCTTT,CSARVTSGDTEAFF,NA,TRBJ1-1,NA,TRBV20-1
TGCAGCGTTGAAGTCCCCGGGGGAGGGTCGCAGTATTTT,CSVEVPGGGSQYF,TRBD2,TRBJ2-3,few,TRBV29-1
TGCGCCAGCAGCACCGGGCTGGGGGGCCACCAAGAGACCCAGTACTTC,CASSTGLGGHQETQYF,NA,TRBJ2-5,few,TRBV5-1
TGCAGCGTCGCGGGACTAGCGGGCGTTAACACCGGGGAGCTGTTTTTT,CSVAGLAGVNTGELFF,TRBD2,TRBJ2-2,NA,TRBV29-1
TGTGCCAGCAGTTACGTCGAGGGCCGGGATGGCTACACCTTC,CASSYVEGRDGYTF,NA,TRBJ1-2,NA,TRBV6-5
TGTGCCAGCAGTTGGGACATGACTCAAGAGACCCAGTACTTC,CASSWDMTQETQYF,NA,TRBJ2-5,few,TRBV28
TGTGCCAGCAGTAAGCCCACGTCGGGGAACTATGGCTACACCTTC,CASSKPTSGNYGYTF,NA,TRBJ1-2,many,TRBV6-2/TRBV6-3
TGTGCCAGCACGCGCGCCCTAGGGGGGGGAACCTACGAGCAGTACTTC,CASTRALGGGTYEQYF,NA,TRBJ2-7,NA,TRBV28
TGTGCCAGCAGCTCCCTAGACCGTGGAGGGTTTTACAATGAGCAGTTCTTC,CASSSLDRGGFYNEQFF,NA,TRBJ2-1,NA,TRBV7-2
TGTGCCAGCAGCCAAGATATTAGCGCTAGCTCCTACGAGCAGTACTTC,CASSQDISASSYEQYF,NA,TRBJ2-7,NA,TRBV4-2
TGCAGCGTTGAAGATTGGGACGGGGGGCTGAGGCAAGAGACCCAGTACTTC,CSVEDWDGGLRQETQYF,NA,TRBJ2-5,few,TRBV29-1
TGTGCCAGCAGCTTGCAGGGGGGAAAGGACGAGCAGTACTTC,CASSLQGGKDEQYF,NA,TRBJ2-7,NA,TRBV7-2